This T cell receptor (beta chain) comes out of a study of shared clonotypes between healthy human individuals. Study conclusions and caveats: Clonotype sharing across donors was expected to vary with sequencing depth. For naive CD4 cells, 5% to 6.5% of clonotypes were shared across a handful of donors. The sampled material consisted only of blood, and tissue repertoires are likely to differ.

Clones were sequenced by immunoSEQ multiplex PCR, and TCRdb holds only the in-frame ones, with some missing. The table lists millions of clones, around 90% of them singletons. This clone was observed a handful of times. The target antigen is unknown. Deletions cut 0 bases from V and 6 bases from J, with 11 bases between. The germline gives CDR1 GTSNPN, CDR2 SVGIG (reference sequence). The CDR3 has 13 amino acids. Naive CD45RA+ and memory CD45RA-negative subsets were split from CD4+ cells. The sequence came from a man younger than 35 in good health. V usage is TRBV30 and J usage is TRBJ1-2, with D possibly TRBD1 on 5 matching bases. The specimen sequenced was naive CD4+ T cells sorted from blood. Indicated subset: CD45RA+ positively selected. The CDR3 protein is CAWSVLRTNGYTF. CDR3 DNA sequence: TGTGCCTGGAGTGTACTTCGGACAAATGGCTACACCTTC. The full variable domain, with the rest looked up from reference TRBV30 and TRBJ1-2, is SQTIHQWPATLVQPVGSPLSLECTVEGTSNPNLYWYRQAAGRGLQLLFYSVGIGQISSEVPQNLSASRPQDRQFILSSKKLLLSDSGFYLCAWSVLRTNGYTFGSGTRLTVV.